This T cell receptor (beta chain) was retrieved from a study of OX40 agonist ivuxolimab in advanced cancers. About the study as a whole: The costimulatory receptor OX40 (CD134) was targeted by ivuxolimab, a fully human IgG2 agonistic monoclonal antibody. Peripheral TCRbeta sequencing was intended to test whether TCR sequence diversity was altered and clonal T-cell expansion was caused by ivuxolimab. Intravenous ivuxolimab was administered to patients every 2 weeks at six dose levels: 0.01, 0.1, 0.3, 1.5, 3 and 10 mg/kg. The paper covers the monotherapy dose-escalation part of the phase I ivuxolimab trial, which included N ≈ 50 patients. Prior anti-PD-1, anti-PD-L1 or anti-CTLA-4 therapy was permitted, and checkpoint inhibitors had been received by roughly 42% of dose-escalation patients. Of the roughly 52 dose-escalation patients, hepatocellular carcinoma was present in some 19, melanoma in approximately 15, renal cell carcinoma in 9 and head and neck cancer in 9. A male proportion of around 81% and a mean age of roughly 55 years, ranging from roughly 23 to 90, were recorded for the dose-escalation cohort. Partial responses were achieved by three dose-escalation patients, of whom one had hepatocellular carcinoma and two had cutaneous melanoma.

Patients with autoimmune disease history or receiving systemic immunosuppression were excluded from the trial. Peripheral blood for TCR sequencing was drawn from every dose cohort at baseline, at cycle 4 day 1 and at cycle 7 day 1. The samples were drawn from a first-in-human, open-label, multicenter phase I dose-escalation trial of ivuxolimab. Adults with locally advanced or metastatic head and neck squamous cell, hepatocellular, melanoma or renal cell carcinoma were enrolled in the trial. Before TCR sequencing, CD4+ and CD8+ T cells were separately sorted from peripheral blood. General findings and caveats noted by the study authors: Low levels of normalized T-cell clonal expansion were also seen in some patients who did not respond. In the 0.1-3.0 mg/kg groups, partial responders were among the patients with the lowest normalized peripheral clonal expansion, particularly in CD8+ T cells. At doses of 0.1 to 3.0 mg/kg, clonal expansion of both CD4+ and CD8+ T cells in blood was seen between baseline and week 6. The antigen specificity of the clonally expanded peripheral T cells was not determined. After ivuxolimab, more expanded clones were found on average in CD8+ T cells than in CD4+ T cells.

V trim: 8 bases; J trim: 4 bases; unmatched bases: 5. From the cysteine through the phenylalanine, the CDR3 covers 13 amino acids. Only the CDR3 region is kept as DNA, spanning 39 bases read in frame from base 1. The germline V gene encodes CDR1 MNHEY and CDR2 SVGAGI. For this clone: Its antigen remains undetermined. No much larger clonotype is one base removed from it; base qualities were not supplied.

For sequencing of the TCRbeta CDR3 region, genomic DNA was extracted from the sorted cells. The immunoSEQ Assay was used for sequencing of TCRbeta CDR3 regions. As stored in TCRdb, this immuneACCESS dataset retains in-frame rearrangements with V and J assigned. A fraction of the clones does not appear; measured against another copy, unresolved V genes explain less than half of the discrepancy, and the remainder lacks a known reason. This sample comprises 40,000 to 50,000 clones, 82% of them detected only once. About 1.7% of the sample belongs to the ten largest clones. The source is an adult with an advanced solid tumor such as melanoma, head and neck, liver or kidney cancer. The source material was CD4+ or CD8+ T cells sorted from blood, sampled in a trial of the OX40 agonist ivuxolimab. The receptor chain draws on TRBV6-5 and TRBJ1-1; TRBD1 aligns with 9 central bases. The CDR3 region: CASSEGQGTEAFF. Here is the DNA: TGTGCCAGCTCCGAGGGACAGGGCACTGAAGCTTTCTTT.